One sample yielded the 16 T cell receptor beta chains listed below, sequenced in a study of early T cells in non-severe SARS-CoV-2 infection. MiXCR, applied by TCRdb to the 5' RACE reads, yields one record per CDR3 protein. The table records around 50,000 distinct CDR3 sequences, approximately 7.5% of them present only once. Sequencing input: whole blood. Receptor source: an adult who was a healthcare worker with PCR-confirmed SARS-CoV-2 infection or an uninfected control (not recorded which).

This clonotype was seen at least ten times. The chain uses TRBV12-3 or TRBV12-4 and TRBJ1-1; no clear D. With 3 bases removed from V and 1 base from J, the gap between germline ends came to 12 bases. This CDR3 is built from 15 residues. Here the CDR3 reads CASSLTVGGNTEAFF. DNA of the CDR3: TGTGCCAGCAGTTTGACGGTGGGAGGGAACACTGAAGCTTTCTTT.

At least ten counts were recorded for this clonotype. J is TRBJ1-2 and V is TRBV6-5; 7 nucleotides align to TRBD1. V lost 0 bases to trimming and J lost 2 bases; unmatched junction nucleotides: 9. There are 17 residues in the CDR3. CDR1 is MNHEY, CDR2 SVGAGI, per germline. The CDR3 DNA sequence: TGTGCCAGCAGTTACTCGGGACAGCCCGGGCCGAACTATGGCTACACCTTC. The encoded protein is CASSYSGQPGPNYGYTF.

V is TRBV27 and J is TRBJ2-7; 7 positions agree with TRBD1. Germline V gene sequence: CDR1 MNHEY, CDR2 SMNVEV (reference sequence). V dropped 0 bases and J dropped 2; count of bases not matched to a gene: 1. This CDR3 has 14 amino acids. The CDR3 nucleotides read TGTGCCAGCAGTTTATCGACAGGGACCTACGAGCAGTACTTC. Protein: CASSLSTGTYEQYF.

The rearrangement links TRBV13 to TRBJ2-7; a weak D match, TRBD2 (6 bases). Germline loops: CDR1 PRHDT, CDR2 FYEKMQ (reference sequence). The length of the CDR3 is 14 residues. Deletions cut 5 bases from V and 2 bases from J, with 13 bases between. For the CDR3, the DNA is TGTGCCAGCAGCCGGGGGACGCTAACCTACGAGCAGTACTTC. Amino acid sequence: CASSRGTLTYEQYF.

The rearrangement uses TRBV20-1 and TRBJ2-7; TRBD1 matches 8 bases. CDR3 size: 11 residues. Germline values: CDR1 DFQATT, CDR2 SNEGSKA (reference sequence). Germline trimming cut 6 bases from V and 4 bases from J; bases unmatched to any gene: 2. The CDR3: CSAYRGYEQYF. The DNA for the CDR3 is TGCAGTGCCTACAGGGGGTACGAGCAGTACTTC.

The CDR3 is CASSAERDRNEKLFF. The CDR3 DNA sequence: TGTGCCAGCAGTGCTGAAAGGGACAGGAATGAAAAACTGTTTTTT. This rearrangement joins TRBV7-2 to TRBJ1-4; 8 bases match TRBD1. In germline, CDR1 is SGHTA, CDR2 FQGNSA. This CDR3 region has 15 residues. Unmatched junction bases numbered 8, after V lost 6 bases and J lost 5 bases.

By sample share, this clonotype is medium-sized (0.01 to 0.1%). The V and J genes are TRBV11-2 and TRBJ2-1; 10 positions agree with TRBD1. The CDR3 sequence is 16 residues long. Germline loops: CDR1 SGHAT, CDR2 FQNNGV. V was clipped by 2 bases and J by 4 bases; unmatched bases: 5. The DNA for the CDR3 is TGTGCCAGCAGCTTAAAGCCGGGACAGGGGTACAATGAGCAGTTCTTC. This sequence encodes CASSLKPGQGYNEQFF.

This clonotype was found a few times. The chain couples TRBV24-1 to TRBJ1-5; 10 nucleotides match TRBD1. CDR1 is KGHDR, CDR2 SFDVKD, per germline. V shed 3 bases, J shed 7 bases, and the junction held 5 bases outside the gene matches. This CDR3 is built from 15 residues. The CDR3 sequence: CATSDRDRGLQPQHF. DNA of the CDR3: TGTGCCACCAGTGATCGGGACAGGGGCTTGCAGCCCCAGCATTTT.

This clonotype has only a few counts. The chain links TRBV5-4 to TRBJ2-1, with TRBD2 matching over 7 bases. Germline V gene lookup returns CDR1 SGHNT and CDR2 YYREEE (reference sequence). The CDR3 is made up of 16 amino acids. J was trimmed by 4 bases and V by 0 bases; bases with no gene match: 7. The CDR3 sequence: CASSLEERGPYNEQFF. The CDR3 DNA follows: TGTGCCAGCAGCTTGGAGGAGCGGGGACCTTACAATGAGCAGTTCTTC.

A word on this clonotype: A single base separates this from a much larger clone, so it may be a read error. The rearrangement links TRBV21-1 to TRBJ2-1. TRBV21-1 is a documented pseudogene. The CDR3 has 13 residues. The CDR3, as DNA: TGTGCCAGCAACAAATTTTACGAGGATGAGCAGTTCTTC. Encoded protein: CASNKFYEDEQFF.

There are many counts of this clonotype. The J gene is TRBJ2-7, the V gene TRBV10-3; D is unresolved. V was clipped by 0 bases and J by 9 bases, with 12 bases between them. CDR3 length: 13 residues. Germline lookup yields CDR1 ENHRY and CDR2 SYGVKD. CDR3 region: CAISESTDFGQYF. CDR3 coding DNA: TGTGCCATCAGTGAGTCAACTGATTTTGGGCAGTACTTC.

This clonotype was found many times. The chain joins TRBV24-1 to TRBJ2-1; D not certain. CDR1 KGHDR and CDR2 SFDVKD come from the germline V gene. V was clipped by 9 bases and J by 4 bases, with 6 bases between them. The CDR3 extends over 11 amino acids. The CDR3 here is CATWGYNEQFF. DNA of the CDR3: TGTGCCACCTGGGGATACAATGAGCAGTTCTTC.

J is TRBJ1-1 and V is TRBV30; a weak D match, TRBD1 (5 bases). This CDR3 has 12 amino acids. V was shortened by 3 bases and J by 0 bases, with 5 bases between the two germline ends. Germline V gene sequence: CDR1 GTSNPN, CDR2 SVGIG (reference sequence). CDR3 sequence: CAWSRVNTEAFF. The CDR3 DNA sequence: TGTGCCTGGAGCAGGGTGAACACTGAAGCTTTCTTT. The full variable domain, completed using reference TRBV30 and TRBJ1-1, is SQTIHQWPATLVQPVGSPLSLECTVEGTSNPNLYWYRQAAGRGLQLLFYSVGIGQISSEVPQNLSASRPQDRQFILSSKKLLLSDSGFYLCAWSRVNTEAFFGQGTRLTVV.

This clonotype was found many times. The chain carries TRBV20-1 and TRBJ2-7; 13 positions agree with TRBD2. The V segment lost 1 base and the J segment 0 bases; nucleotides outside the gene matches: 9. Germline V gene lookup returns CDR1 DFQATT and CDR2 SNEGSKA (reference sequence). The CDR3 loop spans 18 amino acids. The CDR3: CSARAWTSGGYPSYEQYF. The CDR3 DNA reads TGCAGTGCTAGAGCGTGGACTAGCGGGGGATACCCCTCCTACGAGCAGTACTTC.

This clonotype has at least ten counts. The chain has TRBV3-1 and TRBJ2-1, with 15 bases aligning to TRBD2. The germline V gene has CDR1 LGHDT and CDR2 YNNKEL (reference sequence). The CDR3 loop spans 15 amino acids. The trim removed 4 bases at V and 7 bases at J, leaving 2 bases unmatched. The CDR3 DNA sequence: TGTGCCAGCAGCCTTGGACTAGCGGGAGGGAATGAGCAGTTCTTC. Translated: CASSLGLAGGNEQFF.

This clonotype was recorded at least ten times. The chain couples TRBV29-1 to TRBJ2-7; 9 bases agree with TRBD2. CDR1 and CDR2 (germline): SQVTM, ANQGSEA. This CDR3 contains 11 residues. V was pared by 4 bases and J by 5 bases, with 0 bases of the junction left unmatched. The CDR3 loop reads CSVASGDEQYF. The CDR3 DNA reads TGCAGCGTTGCTAGCGGGGACGAGCAGTACTTC.